This TCR beta chain was recovered during a study of T cells after yellow fever vaccination. Findings and limits, study-wide: The study noted that FACS-sorted repertoires could contain abundant clonotypes contaminating from the bulk population.

After removal of 4 bases from V and 11 bases from J, the junction contained 6 bases not matched to a gene. Per germline, CDR1 KGHDR and CDR2 SFDVKD. The CDR3 has 13 residues. This clonotype has just a few counts. What it recognizes is unknown. It was through 5'RACE template switching that TCR cDNA was made, with a universal primer site and UMIs added. TCRdb re-analysed the 5' RACE reads in MiXCR, keeping a single row per CDR3 protein. The sample holds 300,000 or so distinct CDR3 sequences, approximately 13% seen once. The clonotype was recovered from a man aged 25-45 years who received the YFV17D yellow fever vaccine. The sample was CD4+ T cells sorted from PBMCs, taken 45 days after the yellow fever booster vaccination. The rearrangement links TRBV24-1 to TRBJ2-3, with TRBD2 matching over 9 bases. The CDR3 coding sequence is TGTGCCACCAGTGACTTGACTAGCGGTGGGCAGTATTTT. It specifies CATSDLTSGGQYF.